This T cell receptor (beta chain) was recovered during a study of Ad26.COV2.S vaccination and SARS-CoV-2 variants. A remark on this clone: As yet, its antigen is unknown.

The repertoire was sequenced with immunoSEQ multiplex PCR; TCRdb's copy has only in-frame clones and lacks some. This table has more than 300,000 clones, approximately 86% appearing once. This CDR3 is built from 16 residues. The trim removed 5 bases at V and 4 bases at J, leaving 8 bases unmatched. Per germline, CDR1 SGHRS and CDR2 YFSETQ. Study-wide results and limits: Vaccinees reportedly had broad spike-specific CD8+ and CD4+ T cell responses. Breadth and depth estimates from TCRs may understate total T cell responses.

Described treatment: roughly 19 received Ad26.COV2.S at low or high dose, single or two shots; roughly 5 received placebo; per-sample allocation not given. Samples were taken on day 63 after the first vaccine or placebo injection. The receptor was isolated from a person aged 18 to 65 who received the Ad26.COV2.S COVID-19 vaccine or a placebo. This chain joins TRBV5-1 and TRBJ2-5; 13 bases agree with TRBD2. The specimen comprised peripheral blood, sampled in a trial of Ad26.COV2.S vaccine versus placebo. CDR3 protein: CASSLTSGGRGETQYF. The CDR3 DNA follows: TGCGCCAGCAGTCTGACTAGCGGGGGGCGGGGAGAGACCCAGTACTTC.